The 21 T cell receptor beta chains presented below share a single source sample, sequenced in a study of blood T cell repertoires in COVID-19. Assay used: immunoSEQ multiplex PCR; TCRdb lists only in-frame clones, some missing. The data contain roughly 150,000 clones, approximately 84% of them singletons. Sequencing was carried out using peripheral blood. These receptors were obtained from a woman older than 75 with COVID-19, enrolled during active disease.

Note on this clone: Other DNA sequences in the sample encode the same CDR3. The chain has TRBV6-1 and TRBJ1-1, with D possibly being TRBD1 (6 bases). V was clipped by 2 bases and J by 1 base, with 8 bases between them. Germline assignment: CDR1 MNHNS and CDR2 SASEGT. The CDR3 is made up of 14 amino acids. CDR3 protein: CASSEPGANTEAFF. DNA of the CDR3: TGTGCCAGCAGTGAACCAGGGGCGAACACTGAAGCTTTCTTT.

About this clone: The same CDR3 can be traced to other DNA sequences in this sample. The chain combines TRBV5-1 with TRBJ2-5, with 8 positions matching TRBD1. Germline CDR1 is SGHRS and CDR2 is YFSETQ. There are 14 residues in the CDR3. Unmatched junction bases numbered 2, after V lost 4 bases and J lost 0 bases. CDR3 protein: CASSPDRDQETQYF. The CDR3 nucleotides are TGCGCCAGCAGCCCGGACAGGGACCAAGAGACCCAGTACTTC.

The V and J genes are TRBV24-1 and TRBJ1-5; D is undetermined. CDR3 length: 13 amino acids. Per germline, CDR1 KGHDR and CDR2 SFDVKD. The germline V and J ends were trimmed by 4 bases and 9 bases, with 12 bases remaining between them. CDR3 in amino acids: CATSDGYRGPQHF. The CDR3 nucleotides read TGTGCCACCAGTGACGGATATCGAGGGCCCCAGCATTTT.

This chain connects TRBV28 to TRBJ1-1; 7 positions match TRBD1. Germline values: CDR1 MDHEN, CDR2 SYDVKM. The CDR3 is 13 amino acids. Germline trimming cut 7 bases from V and 5 bases from J; bases unmatched to any gene: 7. CDR3 bases: TGTGCCAGCATTACCGGGACAGTAACTGAAGCTTTCTTT. Its protein is CASITGTVTEAFF.

V and J are TRBV2 and TRBJ1-6; 8 bases align to TRBD1. In germline, CDR1 is SNHLY, CDR2 FYNNEI. The CDR3 consists of 15 residues. Losses at the gene ends were 5 bases for V and 2 bases for J; bases not matched to a gene: 2. Here the CDR3 reads CASSLQGAYNSPLHF. Written as DNA, the CDR3 is TGTGCCAGCAGTTTACAGGGGGCCTATAATTCACCCCTCCACTTT.

This chain links TRBV24-1 with TRBJ1-4; D perhaps matches TRBD1 (6 bases). V lost 3 bases to trimming and J lost 8 bases, with 15 bases between them. There are 15 residues in the CDR3. Germline V CDR1 and CDR2: KGHDR, SFDVKD. CDR3 loop: CATSDRTGIGEKLFF. For the CDR3, the DNA is TGTGCCACCAGTGATCGAACAGGGATCGGAGAAAAACTGTTTTTT.

V gene TRBV28 combines with J gene TRBJ1-2, with 7 bases lining up with TRBD1. Germline CDR1 reads MDHEN; CDR2 reads SYDVKM. This CDR3 spans 13 amino acids. With V trimmed by 8 bases and J by 3 bases, 6 bases remained unmatched. CDR3 amino acids: CASQDRDYYGYTF. CDR3 nucleotides: TGTGCCAGCCAAGACAGGGACTACTATGGCTACACCTTC.

The chain has TRBV10-3 and TRBJ2-1; D possibly corresponds to TRBD2 (6 bases). V dropped 6 bases and J dropped 9 bases, with 15 bases sitting between them. The germline V gene has CDR1 ENHRY and CDR2 SYGVKD. This CDR3 comprises 13 residues. CDR3 protein: CAISAGTPSEQFF. As DNA, the CDR3 is TGTGCCATCAGCGCTGGGACTCCCAGTGAGCAGTTCTTC.

The chain is built from TRBV7-3 and TRBJ2-1; 7 nucleotides agree with TRBD2. The CDR3 is 15 amino acids. V gave up 2 bases and J gave up 3 bases; unmatched junction bases: 4. Germline V gene sequence: CDR1 SGHTA, CDR2 FQGTGA. The CDR3 DNA sequence: TGTGCCAGCAGCTTATGGGAGGGAGTCTACAATGAGCAGTTCTTC. Its protein product is CASSLWEGVYNEQFF.

The CDR3 sequence: CASSKTGVYEQYF. In nucleotides, the CDR3 is TGTGCCAGCAGCAAGACAGGGGTCTACGAGCAGTACTTC. The V call is TRBV5-6, the J call TRBJ2-7; 8 bases are a match to TRBD1. J was trimmed by 3 bases and V by 4 bases; bases with no gene match: 3. Germline loops: CDR1 SGHDT, CDR2 YYEEEE. This CDR3 contains 13 residues.

The rearrangement joins TRBV27 to TRBJ2-1; TRBD1 matches 8 bases. The V gene end was trimmed by 6 bases and the J gene end by 4 bases; junction bases not matched to a gene: 5. This CDR3 has 14 amino acids. In germline, CDR1 is MNHEY, CDR2 SMNVEV (reference sequence). CDR3 sequence (DNA): TGTGCCAGCAGGCAGGGGGCGGGATACAATGAGCAGTTCTTC. Translated: CASRQGAGYNEQFF.

The chain links TRBV28 to TRBJ1-5; TRBD1 matches 7 bases. Unmatched junction bases numbered 6, after V lost 4 bases and J lost 0 bases. Per the germline V gene, CDR1 is MDHEN and CDR2 is SYDVKM. The CDR3 runs 16 residues. The CDR3 here is CASSSPGDSSNQPQHF. The CDR3 nucleotides are TGTGCCAGCAGTTCCCCGGGGGACAGTAGCAATCAGCCCCAGCATTTT.

The V and J genes are TRBV28 and TRBJ1-1, with 8 bases aligning to TRBD1. From germline, CDR1 is MDHEN and CDR2 SYDVKM. V was clipped by 9 bases and J by 1 base; unmatched bases: 4. CDR3 length: 13 residues. The CDR3 DNA follows: TGTGCCAGTTGGGACAGGACGAACACTGAAGCTTTCTTT. This translates into CASWDRTNTEAFF.

The V and J genes are TRBV11-1 and TRBJ2-7; the D is unclear. The CDR3 totals 16 residues. The germline V gene encodes CDR1 SGHAT and CDR2 FQDESV (reference sequence). V lost 2 bases and J 4 bases, leaving 18 bases between the germline ends. This CDR3 is CASSLSWSAKPYEQYF. The CDR3 nucleotides are TGTGCCAGCAGCTTAAGTTGGAGCGCCAAACCTTACGAGCAGTACTTC. Filled out from reference TRBV11-1 and TRBJ2-7, the complete variable domain reads EAEVAQSPRYKITEKSQAVAFWCDPISGHATLYWYRQILGQGPELLVQFQDESVVDDSQLPKDRFSAERLKGVDSTLKIQPAELGDSAMYLCASSLSWSAKPYEQYFGPGTRLTVT.

In its sample, this clone was seen many times. The rearrangement links TRBV10-3 to TRBJ2-7; D is possibly TRBD2 (6 bases). CDR1 and CDR2 from the germline V gene are ENHRY and SYGVKD. The CDR3 is made up of 17 amino acids. V lost 4 bases and J lost 2, with 21 bases in between. Here the CDR3 reads CAISATNHRGSPYEQYF. The CDR3 DNA is TGTGCCATCAGTGCCACGAATCATCGGGGGAGCCCCTACGAGCAGTACTTC.

The V gene is TRBV2, the J gene TRBJ1-2; 7 bases agree with TRBD1. V gave up 4 bases and J gave up 7 bases; unmatched junction bases: 12. The CDR3 sequence is 15 residues long. Germline V gene sequence: CDR1 SNHLY, CDR2 FYNNEI. CDR3 bases: TGTGCCAGCAGTGCCATTTGGACAGGTCATGGTGGCTACACCTTC. Encoded protein: CASSAIWTGHGGYTF.

The chain couples TRBV7-9 to TRBJ1-6; D is perhaps TRBD1 (5 bases). This CDR3 spans 16 amino acids. CDR1 and CDR2 from the germline V gene are SEHNR and FQNEAQ (reference sequence). The V end was cut by 5 bases, the J end by 5 bases, with 16 bases between. CDR3 region: CASSQKGSLNNSPLHF. For the CDR3, the DNA is TGTGCCAGCAGCCAGAAGGGGTCTCTCAATAATTCACCCCTCCACTTT.

The V call is TRBV10-3, the J call TRBJ1-2; D is unresolved. The CDR3 is made up of 13 amino acids. CDR1 ENHRY and CDR2 SYGVKD come from the germline V gene. Trimming shortened V by 0 bases and J by 4 bases, and 6 bases separated the two germline ends. As DNA, the CDR3 is TGTGCCATCAGTGAGTCGGGCACCTATGGCTACACCTTC. Translated: CAISESGTYGYTF.

This clone turned up a few times. The chain links TRBV10-1 to TRBJ1-5; a possible D gene is TRBD1 (5 bases). The CDR3 covers 16 residues. From germline, CDR1 is WNHNN and CDR2 SYGVQD (reference sequence). The ends were cut back, 9 bases at V and 0 bases at J, with 18 bases in the middle. CDR3 nucleotides: TGCGCCAGGTCCCGAAGGGGCCCCTATAGCAATCAGCCCCAGCATTTT. Its translation is CARSRRGPYSNQPQHF.

As to this clone: In the same sample, other DNA sequences code for this CDR3. V and J are TRBV6-5 and TRBJ2-1, with 8 bases that match TRBD1. From germline, CDR1 is MNHEY and CDR2 SVGAGI. This CDR3 comprises 14 residues. J was trimmed by 3 bases and V by 5 bases; bases with no gene match: 3. This CDR3 is CASSRGTGYNEQFF. The CDR3 nucleotides read TGTGCCAGCAGTAGGGGGACAGGCTACAATGAGCAGTTCTTC.

This clone was seen only once. CDR3 residues: CASSIDRGNQPQHF. CDR3 DNA: TGTGCCAGTAGTATAGACCGGGGCAATCAGCCCCAGCATTTT. This chain uses TRBV19 with TRBJ1-5; D remains unclear. V gave up 0 bases and J gave up 2 bases, with 5 bases separating them. CDR1 is LNHDA and CDR2 is SQIVND in the germline V gene (reference sequence). The CDR3 runs to 14 residues.